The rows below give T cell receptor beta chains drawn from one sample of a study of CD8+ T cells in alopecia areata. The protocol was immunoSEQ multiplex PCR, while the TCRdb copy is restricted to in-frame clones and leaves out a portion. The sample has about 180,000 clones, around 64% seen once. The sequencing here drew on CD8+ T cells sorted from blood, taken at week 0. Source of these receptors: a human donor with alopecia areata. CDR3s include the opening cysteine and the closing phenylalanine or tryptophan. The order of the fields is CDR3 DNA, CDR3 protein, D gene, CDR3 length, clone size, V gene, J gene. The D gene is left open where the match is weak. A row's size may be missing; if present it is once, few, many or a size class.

TGTGCCAGCAGCCCAGGGGGGGGCGTGAACACTGAAGCTTTCTTT	CASSPGGGVNTEAFF	TRBD1	15	NA	TRBV7-6	TRBJ1-1
TGTGCCAGTGAAGCGAACGAGCAGTACTTC	CASEANEQYF	NA	10	once	TRBV2	TRBJ2-7
TGTGCCAGCAGCTTAGCGGGGCTTGATGAAAAACTGTTTTTT	CASSLAGLDEKLFF	NA	14	NA	TRBV7-6	TRBJ1-4
TGTGCCAGCAGTGAATGGAGGGCTGGAAACACCATATATTTT	CASSEWRAGNTIYF	NA	14	NA	TRBV25-1	TRBJ1-3
TGTGCCAGCAGCCCGGGACACAACACCGGGGAGCTGTTTTTT	CASSPGHNTGELFF	NA	14	NA	TRBV27	TRBJ2-2
TGTGCCACGGCGGGGGGGCCCGCAGATACGCAGTATTTT	CATAGGPADTQYF	TRBD2	13	few	TRBV15	TRBJ2-3
TGTGCCAGCAGTTACTCCGATGGGGCCAACGTCCTGACTTTC	CASSYSDGANVLTF	NA	14	NA	TRBV6-5	TRBJ2-6
TGTGCCAGCAGTGTTCCGGGGGCATATGATACGCAGTATTTT	CASSVPGAYDTQYF	NA	14	NA	TRBV27	TRBJ2-3
TGTGCCAGCAGCTTAGTCCTCACTGAAGCTTTCTTT	CASSLVLTEAFF	NA	12	NA	TRBV7-9	TRBJ1-1
TGTGCCAGCAGCCCGGCGGGGGGACCCATGGGGAATGAGCAGTTCTTC	CASSPAGGPMGNEQFF	TRBD2	16	few	TRBV13	TRBJ2-1
TGCAGCGTTCCGTTCGACTGGACTGAAGAGACCCAGTACTTC	CSVPFDWTEETQYF	NA	14	few	TRBV29-1	TRBJ2-5
TGTGCCAGCAGTTTATCAAGACAGGTATACGAGCAGTACTTC	CASSLSRQVYEQYF	NA	14	NA	TRBV27	TRBJ2-7
TGCGCCAGCAGTGATTTCGACACTGAAGCTTTCTTT	CASSDFDTEAFF	NA	12	NA	TRBV10-2	TRBJ1-1
TGCAGCGTTGGCGGGGGCACGAGCACAGATACGCAGTATTTT	CSVGGGTSTDTQYF	NA	14	NA	TRBV29-1	TRBJ2-3
TGTGCCAGCAGCCCAAGGGGCAATCAGCCCCAGCATTTT	CASSPRGNQPQHF	NA	13	NA	TRBV6-5	TRBJ1-5
TGCGGCGTTGAGGGTTGGCAGGTTGGGGTCTATGGCTACACCTTC	CGVEGWQVGVYGYTF	NA	15	NA	TRBV29-1	TRBJ1-2
TGTGCCATCAGTGAAACAAACCGGGACGGAAGAGGATACGAGCAGTACTTC	CAISETNRDGRGYEQYF	NA	17	NA	TRBV10-3	TRBJ2-7
TGTGCCAGCAGTTCCGCCATAAATCAGCCCCAGCATTTT	CASSSAINQPQHF	NA	13	once	TRBV27	TRBJ1-5
TGTGCCTGGAAAGCTTCCTACAATGAGCAGTTCTTC	CAWKASYNEQFF	NA	12	NA	TRBV30	TRBJ2-1
TGTGCCAGCAGCTTGACTAGCGGGGGGTCCTACGAGCAGTACTTC	CASSLTSGGSYEQYF	TRBD2	15	NA	TRBV7-9	TRBJ2-7
TGTGCCAGCAGCGTAGGAGAGGGGACGAACACCGGGGAGCTGTTTTTT	CASSVGEGTNTGELFF	NA	16	NA	TRBV9	TRBJ2-2
TGTGCCAGCGAATCTGGTCCCAATGGCTACACCTTC	CASESGPNGYTF	NA	12	NA	TRBV9	TRBJ1-2
TGTGCCAGCAGTTTAATGGGGACGGGACATGGTTCTACCGGGGAGCTGTTTTTT	CASSLMGTGHGSTGELFF	NA	18	many	TRBV28	TRBJ2-2
TGTGCCAGCATTCGGCGGGGGGGCCATGAGCAGTTCTTC	CASIRRGGHEQFF	TRBD2	13	NA	TRBV25-1	TRBJ2-1
TGCGCCAGCAGCCAAGCTTTGGGTCTACACAACTATGGCTACACCTTC	CASSQALGLHNYGYTF	NA	16	NA	TRBV4-1	TRBJ1-2
TGTGCCACCAGCAGAGAACTCTCTGGGGCCAACGTCCTGACTTTC	CATSRELSGANVLTF	NA	15	NA	TRBV15	TRBJ2-6
TGTGCCAGCAGTGGGGCCAAGATCCATGAGCAGTTCTTC	CASSGAKIHEQFF	NA	13	NA	TRBV2	TRBJ2-1
TGTGCCAGCAGCTTAGCGTGGCGGGCAGATACGCAGTATTTT	CASSLAWRADTQYF	NA	14	NA	TRBV7-9	TRBJ2-3
TGTGCCTGGAGGCAGAACACTGAAGCTTTCTTT	CAWRQNTEAFF	NA	11	NA	TRBV30	TRBJ1-1
TGCGCCAGCAGCCCCAGCGGGGGTGGGGGTACGCAGTATTTT	CASSPSGGGGTQYF	TRBD2	14	NA	TRBV4-1	TRBJ2-3
TGTGCCTGCAAGGAGGGCAGTGAAGCTTTCTTT	CACKEGSEAFF	NA	11	NA	TRBV30	TRBJ1-1
TGTGCCTGGAGACGGGATGACTATGGCTACACCTTC	CAWRRDDYGYTF	NA	12	NA	TRBV30	TRBJ1-2
TGTGCCAGCAGTTCGTTAATTAACTATGGCTACACCTTC	CASSSLINYGYTF	NA	13	few	TRBV27	TRBJ1-2
TGTGCCAGCAGCCCCCGAGGAGGCCGCTACAATGAGCAGTTCTTC	CASSPRGGRYNEQFF	NA	15	few	TRBV13	TRBJ2-1
TGTGCCACCAGCAGAGACGGGGCAGGGGCTACCTACGAGCAGTACTTC	CATSRDGAGATYEQYF	NA	16	NA	TRBV15	TRBJ2-7
TGCAGCGTCCAGTGGGTTAGCGGGGGGTCAGATACGCAGTATTTT	CSVQWVSGGSDTQYF	TRBD2	15	NA	TRBV29-1	TRBJ2-3
TGTGCCAGCAGCCGACTAGTTAGTTCCTACAATGAGCAGTTCTTC	CASSRLVSSYNEQFF	NA	15	once	TRBV7-9	TRBJ2-1
TGTGCCAGCAGCGGACAAGGGGTTGAAGCTTTCTTT	CASSGQGVEAFF	NA	12	NA	TRBV2	TRBJ1-1
TGTGCCAGCACCCCGGGGGGGAACAGTATGAATGGCTACACCTTC	CASTPGGNSMNGYTF	NA	15	NA	TRBV9	TRBJ1-2
TGTGCCAGCAGCATGACAGGGGCCTTCACAGATACGCAGTATTTT	CASSMTGAFTDTQYF	TRBD1	15	NA	TRBV7-3	TRBJ2-3
TGCAGCGTTGTAGTAGCCAAAAACATTCAGTACTTC	CSVVVAKNIQYF	NA	12	NA	TRBV29-1	TRBJ2-4